Many counts were recorded for the clone carrying this TCR beta chain. The data are from a study of T cells in Graves' hyperthyroidism and ophthalmopathy. Patients with uncontrolled infections, other autoimmune diseases, pregnancy or lactation were excluded. The PBMCs had their origin in more than 9.5 ml of fresh peripheral blood. Trimming cost V 3 bases and J 6 bases, with 9 bases left between them. Germline V lookup: CDR1 SGHVS, CDR2 FQNEAQ. The CDR3 totals 13 residues. TCR beta CDR3 region amplification was performed from RNA transcripts. HTBI primers were the set used in a first-round RT-PCR of the TCR CDR3. TCRdb reprocessed the multiplex PCR reads with MiXCR, giving one entry per CDR3 protein. This sample has hundreds of thousands of distinct CDR3 sequences; approximately 18% occur once, and the top ten carry less than 40%.

Sequencing was performed on blood. The sequence came from a man over 45 with Graves' ophthalmopathy. The gene calls are TRBV7-8 and TRBJ1-5, with a possible D match to TRBD1 (5 bases). For the CDR3, the DNA is TGTGCCAGCAGCTTGTGGGGGGGTCAGCCCCAGCATTTT. Its translation is CASSLWGGQPQHF. Together with reference TRBV7-8 and TRBJ1-5, the CDR3 gives the full variable domain: GAGVSQSPRYKVAKRGQDVALRCDPISGHVSLFWYQQALGQGPEFLTYFQNEAQLDKSGLPSDRFFAERPEGSVSTLKIQRTQQEDSAVYLCASSLWGGQPQHFGDGTRLSIL.